The present T cell receptor beta chain was sequenced within a study of T cell repertoires in aging, cancer and after chemotherapy. Whole-study context: Millions of TCR reads were in the whole dataset.

A mixed TRB-A/B primer pool amplified rearranged TRB by multiplex touch-down PCR. Each CDR3 protein gets one entry after TCRdb re-called the multiplex PCR reads with MiXCR. Of around 13,000 distinct CDR3 sequences in the sample, approximately 28% are singletons; the top ten hold about 9.3%. Peripheral blood genomic DNA, not sorted cells or RNA, was the template. In its sample, this clonotype is medium-sized. Its target is unknown. Study-wide results and limits: Untreated cancer patients had significantly lower blood TCR diversity than age-matched healthy donors. Median generation probability rose over the chemotherapy interval in each cancer cohort, suggesting rebound thymic output.

The specimen was blood. The origin of this receptor is a human donor with a blood cancer.

This CDR3 is CASSLENTGELFF. DNA for the CDR3: TGTGCCAGCAGCTTGGAGAACACCGGGGAGCTGTTTTTT. The chain has TRBV7-9 and TRBJ2-2; no clear D. The V gene's germline CDR1 is SEHNR and CDR2 FQNEAQ (reference sequence). The CDR3 has 13 amino acids. Deletions cut 3 bases from V and 1 base from J, with 3 bases between.